This entry features one T cell receptor beta chain sequence. In its sample, this clonotype was seen a few times. Its antigen is not yet known. No much larger clone exists at a distance of one base, and base qualities are not known. Systemically healthy Caucasian individuals from Russia, approximately 39 in total and aged about 6 to 95 years, were included as donors. Each donor gave ten milliliters of peripheral blood, collected into EDTA-treated Vacutainer tubes. PBMCs were isolated by Ficoll-Paque density-gradient centrifugation, with at least 7 million obtained per sample. Trizol reagent was used to extract total RNA from PBMCs, with at least 5.5 micrograms per sample. For every donor, an aliquot of PBMCs went through flow cytometry to measure the percentages of naive CD45RAhigh/CD27high T cells. The data originate from a study of blood T cells in healthy people across ages (dated by TCRdb to about 2015). Broadly, across the study: In model experiments, template switching captured about one uniquely barcoded TCR beta cDNA molecule for every two T cells. Using deep sequencing normalized with unique cDNA molecular identifiers, the study measured how TCR beta repertoire diversity changes with age. The donors were divided into four age groups: young (average roughly 15 years), middle-aged (under 40), aged (around 59) and long-lived (82). To avoid experimental bias, donors of different ages were randomly spread across the sequencing lanes. Two additional independent replicas of 1 million unique cDNA reads from the same blood draw were analyzed for two donors (one aged 18 to 29 and one aged 80 or older).

Overall study outcomes, separate from this receptor: Since profiling was done on bulk unsorted PBMCs, naive and antigen-experienced compartments could not be conclusively compared. The percentage of naive T cells measured by flow cytometry correlated strongly with observed TCR beta diversity. Because donor CMV infection status was unknown, age-related changes in expanded clonotypes were potentially confounded. Compared with the aged group, the long-lived group had more naive CD4+ T cells, fewer expanded clones and increased TCR diversity, a pattern suggesting age selection. Estimates of total diversity based on one million sequenced T cells were regarded as lower bounds and as underestimates. Observed TCR beta diversity per million T cells fell roughly linearly with age, and a significant reduction was already apparent by age around 40.

Taken from cysteine to phenylalanine, the CDR3 has 13 residues. Kept here is only the CDR3 DNA, which spans 39 bases and is read in frame from base 1. V and J lose 10 bases and 4 bases, and a span of 14 bases separates them. According to the germline V gene (reference sequence), CDR1 reads SGHAT and CDR2 reads FQDESV. Libraries were constructed by 5' RACE. The instrument was an Illumina HiSeq 2500. The second PCR ran for roughly 7 to 12 cycles and used a J-beta primer mix along with a sample-barcoded 5' primer. A unique molecular identifier was introduced onto each TCR beta cDNA molecule by a template-switch 5' adaptor carrying 12 random nucleotides. At least 2.5 million CDR3-containing paired-end reads were obtained from each sample. First-strand cDNA was synthesized from all RNA with the Mint cDNA synthesis kit, primed by a TRBC-specific oligonucleotide. All cDNA was treated with uracil-DNA glycosylase and then went through a first 18-cycle PCR with the universal primers M1SS and BC2_uni_R. From the authors' description of their analysis: Each sample was normalized by randomly selecting 1 million high-quality reads, each carrying a distinct molecular identifier. Instead of being binned into consensus sequences, reads with shared molecular identifiers were discarded. MiTCR, with a Q25 quality threshold and the strictest error-elimination algorithm, was used for CDR3 identification, clonotype clustering and error correction. A nonparametric unseen species model with Euler transformation was used to estimate lower-bound total TCR beta diversity. TCRdb trimmed public reads at Q25 via fastp, called clones via MiXCR and kept in-frame beta chains. CDR3 protein sequences are deduplicated, and each keeps its most common genes and DNA. The V and J calls here are based on TCRdb, not the publication. The sample data list more than 500,000 distinct CDR3 sequences, and 27% of these were observed just once. About 18% of the sample is taken by the ten largest.

This receptor was identified in a woman in her 70s in good health. The sequencing input was blood. The sequence links TRBV11-1 to TRBJ2-1; the D element could tentatively be TRBD1 or TRBD2, as 5 bases agree for each. The DNA is as follows: TGTGCCATTAGGGGAGACCTTTACAATGAGCAGTTCTTC. The encoded protein is CAIRGDLYNEQFF. Beyond the CDR3, the reference TRBV11-1 and TRBJ2-1 genes provide the residues; the full variable domain reads: EAEVAQSPRYKITEKSQAVAFWCDPISGHATLYWYRQILGQGPELLVQFQDESVVDDSQLPKDRFSAERLKGVDSTLKIQPAELGDSAMYLCAIRGDLYNEQFFGPGTRLTVL.